This T cell receptor beta chain was identified in a study of CD8+CD57+ T cells in acquired aplastic anemia. Remarks on this clonotype: Its target is not known. A clone one base away is much larger, so this may be a read error.

Sequencing involved patients with CD8+CD57+ cell expansion previously shown by flow cytometry. Points from the study as a whole: Overlap between patients and controls comprised twenty-nine CD8+ CDR3 sequences.

TCR beta VDJ and CDR3 profiling used genomic DNA as template. TCRdb ran MiXCR on the reads and lists one entry per CDR3 protein. There are around 170,000 distinct CDR3 sequences in the sample; 48% occur only once, and approximately 9.4% lies in the top ten. The CDR3 loop spans 14 amino acids. Per germline, CDR1 SNHLY and CDR2 FYNNEI. V gave up 6 bases and J gave up 1 base, with 12 bases separating them. The source is a human donor with aplastic anemia. The chain uses TRBV2 and TRBJ1-1; D unclear. Sequencing used sorted CD4+, CD8+, or CD8+CD57+ T cells (not recorded which) from PBMCs. CDR3 coding DNA: TGTGCCAGCAGCTTGGCCAGGCCGAACACTGAAGCTTTCTTT. Protein sequence: CASSLARPNTEAFF. The whole variable domain, filled in from reference TRBV2 and TRBJ1-1, reads EPEVTQTPSHQVTQMGQEVILRCVPISNHLYFYWYRQILGQKVEFLVSFYNNEISEKSEIFDDQFSVERPDGSNFTLKIRSTKLEDSAMYFCASSLARPNTEAFFGQGTRLTVV.